These T cell receptor beta chains were read from a single sample in a study of graft-versus-host responses after intestinal transplantation. The antigens these receptors bind are not known. Profiled with immunoSEQ multiplex PCR; TCRdb holds only in-frame clones, not every one. This table holds roughly 25,000 clones, roughly four fifths found once. The sample was unstimulated CD8+ T cells sorted from spleen or lymph node cells, taken before transplant. These receptors were collected from a human donor who was the organ donor for an intestinal transplant. CDR3s include the opening cysteine and the closing phenylalanine or tryptophan. A D gene is named only where the DNA matches it firmly. Clone size is not always given. Where it is, it says once, few, many or a class for expanded clones.

J gene,clone size,V gene,D gene,CDR3 length,CDR3 protein,CDR3 DNA
TRBJ2-1,.,TRBV13,TRBD2,16,CASSPSTSGRANEQFF,TGTGCCAGCAGCCCTAGCACTAGCGGGAGGGCCAATGAGCAGTTCTTC
TRBJ1-1,.,TRBV14,.,13,CASSLTQGTEAFF,TGTGCCAGCAGCCTAACTCAGGGAACTGAAGCTTTCTTT
TRBJ2-1,.,TRBV7-2,TRBD2,18,CASSLGLAGRPSYNEQFF,TGTGCCAGCAGCTTAGGACTAGCGGGGAGACCCTCCTACAATGAGCAGTTCTTC
TRBJ2-4,.,TRBV2,TRBD1,14,CASSGGQGISIQYF,TGTGCCAGCAGTGGGGGACAGGGTATAAGCATTCAGTACTTC
TRBJ1-2,.,TRBV19,.,13,CASSWTSNYGYTF,TGTGCCAGTAGCTGGACGTCCAACTATGGCTACACCTTC
TRBJ2-1,.,TRBV19,.,13,CASSIDVYNEQFF,TGTGCCAGTAGTATAGACGTCTACAATGAGCAGTTCTTC
TRBJ1-2,.,TRBV29-1,.,11,CSVEVIDGYTF,TGCAGCGTAGAAGTAATAGATGGCTACACCTTC
TRBJ2-3,once,TRBV11-3,.,17,CASSETPRQRRTDTQYF,TGTGCCAGCAGCGAGACACCCAGGCAGAGACGCACAGATACGCAGTATTTT
TRBJ2-2,once,TRBV4-3,TRBD1,16,CASSQERGRNTGELFF,TGCGCCAGCAGCCAAGAAAGGGGGCGGAACACCGGGGAGCTGTTTTTT
TRBJ2-7,.,TRBV27,.,16,CASSLSEQAYPYEQYF,TGTGCCAGCAGTTTATCGGAGCAGGCTTATCCCTACGAGCAGTACTTC
TRBJ2-3,.,TRBV27,.,14,CASGSQGVRDTQYF,TGTGCCAGCGGTAGTCAGGGTGTTAGGGATACGCAGTATTTT
TRBJ2-4,.,TRBV5-8,.,15,CASSLGWLAKNIQYF,TGTGCCAGCAGCTTGGGGTGGTTAGCCAAAAACATTCAGTACTTC
TRBJ1-5,.,TRBV27,.,16,CASSLSPGGSNQPQHF,TGTGCCAGCAGTTTATCGCCGGGAGGGAGCAATCAGCCCCAGCATTTT
TRBJ2-5,.,TRBV2,TRBD2,12,CASGTIDETQYF,TGTGCCAGCGGGACTATCGACGAGACCCAGTACTTC
TRBJ1-1,few,TRBV27,TRBD1,16,CASSPGTGPPNTEAFF,TGTGCCAGCAGTCCCGGGACAGGCCCCCCGAACACTGAAGCTTTCTTT
TRBJ2-1,.,TRBV5-1,TRBD2,16,CASSPYPTSGGRWQFF,TGCGCCAGCAGCCCCTACCCCACTAGCGGGGGACGATGGCAGTTCTTC
TRBJ1-1,.,TRBV12-5,.,14,CASGQTTGNTEAFF,TGTGCTAGTGGTCAAACGACGGGGAACACTGAAGCTTTCTTT
TRBJ1-2,.,TRBV7-9,.,14,CASSLAPSYDGYTF,TGTGCCAGCAGCTTAGCCCCGTCATATGATGGCTACACCTTC
TRBJ1-5,.,TRBV18,TRBD1,15,CASSPLTGERQPQHF,TGTGCCAGCTCACCCTTGACAGGGGAACGTCAGCCCCAGCATTTT
TRBJ2-7,.,TRBV6-1,.,13,CASSDEARDEQYF,TGTGCCAGCAGTGACGAGGCCAGGGACGAGCAGTACTTC
TRBJ1-4,.,TRBV12-5,.,12,CASGLDREKLFF,TGTGCTAGTGGTTTGGACAGGGAAAAACTGTTTTTT
TRBJ1-3,.,TRBV30,TRBD1,16,CAWSPLGQGSGNTIYF,TGTGCCTGGAGTCCACTCGGACAGGGCTCTGGAAACACCATATATTTT
TRBJ2-5,.,TRBV27,TRBD2,16,CASSLRISGGGETQYF,TGTGCCAGCAGTTTGAGGATTAGCGGGGGGGGCGAGACCCAGTACTTC
TRBJ1-1,.,TRBV5-6,.,18,CASSLTRGAENMNTEAFF,TGTGCCAGCAGCTTAACTAGGGGGGCAGAGAATATGAACACTGAAGCTTTCTTT
TRBJ2-3,.,TRBV9,TRBD2,18,CASSPKNSLAGLLGTQYF,TGTGCCAGCAGCCCTAAGAACTCACTAGCGGGGCTGCTGGGTACGCAGTATTTT
TRBJ1-4,.,TRBV15,.,14,CATSKPATNEKLFF,TGTGCCACCTCCAAACCCGCAACTAATGAAAAACTGTTTTTT
TRBJ2-3,few,TRBV6-4,.,15,CASSDSGGATDTQYF,TGTGCCAGCAGTGACTCGGGGGGGGCCACAGATACGCAGTATTTT
TRBJ2-3,.,TRBV27,TRBD2,18,CASSFLKGLAGESDTQYF,TGTGCCAGCAGTTTCCTTAAAGGACTAGCGGGGGAATCAGATACGCAGTATTTT
TRBJ1-2,.,TRBV2,.,15,CASSDPGHKTYGYTF,TGTGCCAGCAGTGACCCGGGACACAAGACCTATGGCTACACCTTC
TRBJ1-1,.,TRBV6-5,TRBD1,14,CASSYDRGLTEAFF,TGTGCCAGCAGTTACGACAGGGGGCTCACTGAAGCTTTCTTT
TRBJ2-7,.,TRBV6-1,.,11,CASSEGGEQYF,TGTGCCAGCAGTGAGGGGGGCGAGCAGTACTTC
TRBJ2-7,.,TRBV19,.,12,CASSIEGYEQYF,TGTGCCAGTAGTATAGAGGGTTACGAGCAGTACTTC
TRBJ1-5,.,TRBV5-5,.,14,CAPEGWGWDQPQHF,TGTGCCCCGGAGGGATGGGGGTGGGATCAGCCCCAGCATTTT
TRBJ1-2,few,TRBV7-8,.,16,CASSLVYGGGGDGYTF,TGTGCCAGCAGCTTAGTGTACGGGGGAGGGGGAGATGGCTACACCTTC
TRBJ2-5,.,TRBV5-4,.,12,CASSLAKETQYF,TGTGCCAGCAGCTTGGCCAAAGAGACCCAGTACTTC
TRBJ2-7,.,TRBV5-1,.,13,CASSLGTTYEQYF,TGCGCCAGCAGCTTGGGTACCACCTACGAGCAGTACTTC
TRBJ2-1,.,TRBV5-4,.,14,CASSPDLPYNEQFF,TGTGCCAGCAGCCCGGACCTACCCTACAATGAGCAGTTCTTC
TRBJ2-1,.,TRBV15,.,15,CATSRDLEDYNEQFF,TGTGCCACCAGCAGAGATCTCGAGGACTACAATGAGCAGTTCTTC
TRBJ2-3,.,TRBV7-8,TRBD2,17,CASSDGTSGGALDTQYF,TGTGCCAGCAGCGACGGGACTAGCGGGGGGGCTTTGGATACGCAGTATTTT
TRBJ2-1,.,TRBV7-6,.,14,CASSPRGLVHEQFF,TGTGCCAGCAGCCCTCGCGGACTGGTCCATGAGCAGTTCTTC
TRBJ2-7,.,TRBV5-6,TRBD1,12,CASSSTGGEQYF,TGTGCCAGCAGCTCAACAGGGGGCGAGCAGTACTTC
TRBJ1-1,few,TRBV6-1,.,13,CASSEGWRGEAFF,TGTGCCAGCAGTGAAGGTTGGAGGGGTGAAGCTTTCTTT
TRBJ2-1,.,TRBV7-9,TRBD2,16,CASSLLASGGSDEQFF,TGTGCCAGCAGCTTATTAGCTAGCGGGGGGAGCGATGAGCAGTTCTTC
TRBJ2-7,.,TRBV4-3,.,16,CASSQAATGVLYEQYF,TGCGCCAGCAGCCAAGCTGCCACAGGAGTCCTCTACGAGCAGTACTTC
TRBJ2-2,.,TRBV12-5,TRBD1,15,CASGPWQGASGELFF,TGTGCTAGTGGTCCATGGCAGGGGGCAAGCGGGGAGCTGTTTTTT
TRBJ1-2,few,TRBV15,.,13,CATSRGSGGGYTF,TGTGCCACCAGCAGAGGATCTGGGGGCGGCTACACCTTC
TRBJ2-1,.,TRBV6-1,TRBD1,13,CAARTGSYNEQFF,TGTGCCGCCCGGACAGGCTCCTACAATGAGCAGTTCTTC
TRBJ1-2,.,TRBV6-5,.,15,CASSPSGGASYGYTF,TGTGCCAGCAGTCCCTCCGGGGGTGCAAGCTATGGCTACACCTTC
TRBJ2-7,.,TRBV29-1,.,11,CSVSDSYEQYF,TGCAGCGTATCTGACAGTTACGAGCAGTACTTC
TRBJ1-2,.,TRBV5-4,.,16,CASYETIPGKTYGYTF,TGTGCCAGCTATGAAACCATACCAGGAAAGACCTATGGCTACACCTTC
TRBJ2-7,.,TRBV13,TRBD2,13,CASSSGGRYEQYF,TGTGCCAGCAGCTCGGGAGGGCGGTACGAGCAGTACTTC
TRBJ1-5,few,TRBV4-3,.,14,CASSQDRDAQRIFF,TGCGCCAGCAGCCAAGATCGGGATGCGCAAAGGATTTTTTTT
TRBJ1-5,.,TRBV9,.,13,CASSVEPHQPQHF,TGTGCCAGCAGCGTAGAACCCCATCAGCCCCAGCATTTT
TRBJ2-1,.,TRBV15,.,14,CATSSVPDGNEQFF,TGTGCCACCAGCAGCGTCCCAGATGGCAATGAGCAGTTCTTC